Described below is a single TCR beta chain sequence and its context. PCR employed 60 Vbeta and 13 Jbeta primers. Sequenced by immunoSEQ multiplex PCR; TCRdb stores in-frame clones only, minus some. The sample holds 25,000 to 35,000 clones. Germline assignment: CDR1 LNHNV and CDR2 YYDKDF (reference sequence). V dropped 2 bases and J dropped 3; count of bases not matched to a gene: 5. The CDR3 spans 16 residues. This specimen comes from a study of cytomegalovirus exposure and HLA in healthy donors. The V gene is TRBV15, the J gene TRBJ2-1; 9 positions agree with TRBD1. The specimen sequenced was PBMCs. The origin of this receptor is a woman aged 40 to 50 in good health and CMV-seropositive. The CDR3 sequence is CATSRRPGQGYNEQFF. The CDR3 DNA reads as TGTGCCACCAGCAGAAGACCGGGACAGGGCTACAATGAGCAGTTCTTC.